The following is a T cell receptor (beta chain) sequence with its context. Its antigen is currently not known. Within one base of it there is no much larger clone, and no base qualities were kept. The CDR3 numbers 16 residues from cysteine through phenylalanine. The entry retains the CDR3 DNA only, 48 bases that are in frame from base 1. From V the trimming removes 6 bases and from J it removes 4 bases, while the gene matches leave 5 bases of the junction unaccounted for. The germline V gene gives CDR1 as MDHEN and CDR2 as SYDVKM. In the prospective study, participants were 18 to 89 years old, resided in approximately 25 geographic areas of the United States, and were enrolled through a virtual design. To assign participants to cohorts, the prospective study relied on clinical history that participants themselves reported in a screening survey and a study questionnaire. For ImmuneRACE Cohort 3, a participant was defined as recovered based on two consecutive negative NP/OP PCR tests, clearance by a healthcare professional, or resolution of symptoms. Mobile phlebotomists in the prospective study collected whole blood, serum and a nasopharyngeal or oropharyngeal swab from every participant. Prospective study participants could optionally give additional blood draws and questionnaires over a roughly two-month period. Before DNA extraction, blood samples from the prospective study were shipped at room temperature or frozen.

This sample is drawn from a study of blood T cell repertoires in COVID-19 (dated by TCRdb to the early 2020s). Regarding the research as a whole: Collaborator samples came from the United States, Italy and Spain and covered acute and convalescent phases of COVID-19. The dataset comprised deeply sampled blood TCRbeta repertoires from subjects exposed to, actively infected with, or recovered from COVID-19. Sample metadata almost always included a de-identified subject ID, COVID-19 status, age in years and sex. The repertoires were released in a freely available public database meant as a resource for research on the immune response to SARS-CoV-2. The prospective study material was composed of cDNA or gDNA derived from T cells, B-cell-depleted T cells, or PBMCs. HLA class I and class II types, where available, came from metadata supplied by the sample provider rather than from assay-based typing. The samples were drawn from two sources: the first 160 participants of the ongoing ImmuneRACE study, and 1,000 to 1,500 subjects contributed by 6 global collaborators. What the authors observed across the whole study: The quantity of clinical and demographic metadata differed by source and by participant and was supplied without curation.

The immunoSEQ Assay, a bias-controlled multiplex PCR, was used to amplify TCRbeta CDR3 regions from genomic DNA. The source study handled its data this way. The number of nucleated cells in each sample was estimated by amplification of reference gene primers within the assay. To quantify the absolute abundance of each unique TCRbeta CDR3 rearrangement, sequence reads were collapsed and filtered. For each sample, productive Simpson clonality was calculated by taking the square root of Simpson's diversity index across productive rearrangements. TCRdb limited this immuneACCESS table to in-frame rearrangements with V and J called. A share of clones is missing; checked studies link under half to unresolved V genes, and the rest is unexplained. V and J calls and clone size follow that table, whereas D and trimming were derived from the DNA. This sample has around 280,000 clones in its table, and 87% of those were observed once. The ten largest clones take up about 6.1% of the sample.

This sequence originates from a woman aged 40 to 55 who had recovered from COVID-19. Sequenced sample: PBMCs or T cells enriched from blood (not recorded which). This sequence uses TRBV28 and TRBJ2-1, and TRBD2 aligns with 14 junction nucleotides. The sequence in DNA is TGTGCCAGCAGCCCCGGGACTAGCGGGAGATACAATGAGCAGTTCTTC. Its product reads: CASSPGTSGRYNEQFF.